This T cell receptor beta chain was sequenced during a study of early T cells in non-severe SARS-CoV-2 infection. Whole-study context: RNA in bulk from unsorted whole blood was sequenced, and chains were unpaired.

The CDR3 extends over 14 amino acids. V was pared by 0 bases and J by 8 bases, with 13 bases between. Germline-derived CDR1 and CDR2 are SGHKS and YYEKEE (reference sequence). TCRdb used MiXCR to reprocess the 5' RACE reads, holding one entry per CDR3 protein. The table has roughly 35,000 distinct CDR3 sequences, approximately 9.2% seen once. Material for sequencing was whole blood. The sequence came from an adult who was a healthcare worker with PCR-confirmed SARS-CoV-2 infection or an uninfected control (not recorded which). This rearrangement joins TRBV5-5 to TRBJ2-3; D call uncertain. The CDR3 is CASSLVVSDTTQYF. The CDR3 DNA reads TGTGCCAGCAGCTTGGTGGTCTCAGACACTACGCAGTATTTT.